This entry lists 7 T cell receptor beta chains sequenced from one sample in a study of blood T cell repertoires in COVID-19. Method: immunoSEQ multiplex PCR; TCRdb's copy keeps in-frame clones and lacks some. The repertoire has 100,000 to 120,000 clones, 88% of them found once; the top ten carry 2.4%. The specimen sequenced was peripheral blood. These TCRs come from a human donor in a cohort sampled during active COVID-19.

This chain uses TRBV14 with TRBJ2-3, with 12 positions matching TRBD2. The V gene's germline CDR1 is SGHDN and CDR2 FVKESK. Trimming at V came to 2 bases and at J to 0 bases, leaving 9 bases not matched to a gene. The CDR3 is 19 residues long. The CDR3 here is CASSQISLAGGTSTDTQYF. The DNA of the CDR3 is TGTGCCAGCAGCCAAATATCACTAGCGGGGGGCACTAGCACAGATACGCAGTATTTT. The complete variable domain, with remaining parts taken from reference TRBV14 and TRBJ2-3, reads EAGVTQFPSHSVIEKGQTVTLRCDPISGHDNLYWYRRVMGKEIKFLLHFVKESKQDESGMPNNRFLAERTGGTYSTLKVQPAELEDSGVYFCASSQISLAGGTSTDTQYFGPGTRLTVL.

This CDR3 is CASSTGTFEEKLFF. The DNA of the CDR3 is TGCGCCAGCAGCACTGGGACTTTCGAGGAAAAACTGTTTTTT. The J gene is TRBJ1-4, the V gene TRBV5-1, with a possible D match to TRBD1 (5 bases). CDR1 SGHRS and CDR2 YFSETQ come from the germline V gene. This CDR3 region has 14 residues. The germline V and J ends were trimmed by 4 bases and 8 bases, with 15 bases remaining between them.

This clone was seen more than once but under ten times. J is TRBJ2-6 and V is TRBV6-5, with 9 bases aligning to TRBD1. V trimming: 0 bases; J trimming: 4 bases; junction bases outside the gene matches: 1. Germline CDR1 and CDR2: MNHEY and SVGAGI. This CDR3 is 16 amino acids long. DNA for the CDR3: TGTGCCAGCAGTTACTCGGGACAGGGCGGGGCCAACGTCCTGACTTTC. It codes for CASSYSGQGGANVLTF.

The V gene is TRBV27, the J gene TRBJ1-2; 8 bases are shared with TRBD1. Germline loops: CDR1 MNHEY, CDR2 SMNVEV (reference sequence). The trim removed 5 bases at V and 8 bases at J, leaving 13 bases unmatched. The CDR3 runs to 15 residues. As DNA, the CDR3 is TGTGCCAGCAGTCCAACCGGGACAGGTAACGGCGGCTACACCTTC. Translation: CASSPTGTGNGGYTF.

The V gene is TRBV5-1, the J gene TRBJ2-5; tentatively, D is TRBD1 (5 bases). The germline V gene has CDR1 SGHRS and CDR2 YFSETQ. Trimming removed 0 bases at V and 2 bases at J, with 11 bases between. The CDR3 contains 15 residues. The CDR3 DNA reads TGCGCCAGCAGCTTGGACAGGAGTGGGCAAGAGACCCAGTACTTC. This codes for CASSLDRSGQETQYF.

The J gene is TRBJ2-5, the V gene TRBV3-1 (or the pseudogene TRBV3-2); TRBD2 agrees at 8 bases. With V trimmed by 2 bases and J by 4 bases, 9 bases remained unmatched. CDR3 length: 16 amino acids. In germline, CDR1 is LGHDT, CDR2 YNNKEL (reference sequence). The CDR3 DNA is TGTGCCAGCAGCCAATTTCGGGGGGGGCCTGGAGAGACCCAGTACTTC. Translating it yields CASSQFRGGPGETQYF.

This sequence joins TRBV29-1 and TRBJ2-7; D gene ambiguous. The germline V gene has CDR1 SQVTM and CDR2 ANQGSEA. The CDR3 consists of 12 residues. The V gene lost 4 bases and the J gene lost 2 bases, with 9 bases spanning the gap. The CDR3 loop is CSVGDGAYEQYF. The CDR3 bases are TGCAGCGTTGGAGACGGAGCCTACGAGCAGTACTTC.